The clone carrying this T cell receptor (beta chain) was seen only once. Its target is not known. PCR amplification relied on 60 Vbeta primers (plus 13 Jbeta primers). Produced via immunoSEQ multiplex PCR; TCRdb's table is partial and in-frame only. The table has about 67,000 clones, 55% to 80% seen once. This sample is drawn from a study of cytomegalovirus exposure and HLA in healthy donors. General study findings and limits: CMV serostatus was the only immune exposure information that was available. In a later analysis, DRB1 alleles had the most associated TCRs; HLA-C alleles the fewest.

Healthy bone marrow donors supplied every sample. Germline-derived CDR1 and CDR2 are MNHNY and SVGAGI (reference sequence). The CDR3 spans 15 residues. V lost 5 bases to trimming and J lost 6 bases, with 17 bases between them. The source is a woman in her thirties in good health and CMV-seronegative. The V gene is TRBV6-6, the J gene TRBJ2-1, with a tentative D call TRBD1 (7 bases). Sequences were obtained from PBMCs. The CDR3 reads CASSRQGLLFNEQFF. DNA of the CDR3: TGTGCCAGCAGTCGACAGGGACTGCTATTCAATGAGCAGTTCTTC.